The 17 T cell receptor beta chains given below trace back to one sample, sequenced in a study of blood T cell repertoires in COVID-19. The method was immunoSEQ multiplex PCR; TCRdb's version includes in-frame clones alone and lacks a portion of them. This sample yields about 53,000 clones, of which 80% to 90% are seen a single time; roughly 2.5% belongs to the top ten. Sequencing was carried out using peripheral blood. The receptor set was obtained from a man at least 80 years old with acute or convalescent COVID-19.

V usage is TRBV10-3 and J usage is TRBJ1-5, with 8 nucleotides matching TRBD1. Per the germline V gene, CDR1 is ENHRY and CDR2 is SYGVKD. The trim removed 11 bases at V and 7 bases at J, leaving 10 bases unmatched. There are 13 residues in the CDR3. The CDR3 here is CAVTQGAGQPQHF. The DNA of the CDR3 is TGTGCCGTTACCCAGGGGGCAGGACAGCCCCAGCATTTT.

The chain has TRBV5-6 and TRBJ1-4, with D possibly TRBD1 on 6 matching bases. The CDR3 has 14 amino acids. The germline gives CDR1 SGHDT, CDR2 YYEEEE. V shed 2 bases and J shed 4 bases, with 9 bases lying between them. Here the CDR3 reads CASSLGQINEKLFF. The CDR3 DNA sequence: TGTGCCAGCAGCTTAGGACAGATTAATGAAAAACTGTTTTTT.

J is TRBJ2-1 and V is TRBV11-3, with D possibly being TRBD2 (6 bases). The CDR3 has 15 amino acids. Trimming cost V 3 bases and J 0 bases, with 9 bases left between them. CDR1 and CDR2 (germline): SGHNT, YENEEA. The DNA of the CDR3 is TGTGCCAGCAGCTTCGGGGGTGGCTCCTACAATGAGCAGTTCTTC. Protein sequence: CASSFGGGSYNEQFF.

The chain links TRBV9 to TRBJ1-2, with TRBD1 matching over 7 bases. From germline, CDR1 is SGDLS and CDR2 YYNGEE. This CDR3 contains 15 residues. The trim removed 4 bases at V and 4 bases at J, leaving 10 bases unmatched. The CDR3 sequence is CASSPQTGTRYGYTF. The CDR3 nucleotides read TGTGCCAGCAGCCCGCAGACAGGGACGCGCTATGGCTACACCTTC.

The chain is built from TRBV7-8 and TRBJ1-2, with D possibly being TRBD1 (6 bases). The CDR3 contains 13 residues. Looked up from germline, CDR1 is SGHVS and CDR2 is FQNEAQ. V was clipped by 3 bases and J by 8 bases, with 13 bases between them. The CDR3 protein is CASSFGQGYGYTF. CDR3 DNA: TGTGCCAGCAGCTTCGGGCAGGGGTACGGCTACACCTTC.

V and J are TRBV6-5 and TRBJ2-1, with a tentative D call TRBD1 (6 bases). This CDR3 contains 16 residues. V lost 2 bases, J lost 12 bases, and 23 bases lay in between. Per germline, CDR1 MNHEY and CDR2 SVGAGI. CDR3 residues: CASSYAIGTPASAQFF. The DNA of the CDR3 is TGTGCCAGCAGTTACGCAATCGGGACACCCGCCTCAGCGCAGTTCTTC.

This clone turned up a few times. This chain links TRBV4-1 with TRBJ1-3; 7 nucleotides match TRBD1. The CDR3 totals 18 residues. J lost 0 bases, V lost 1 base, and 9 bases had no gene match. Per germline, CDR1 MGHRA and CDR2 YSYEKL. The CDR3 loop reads CASSQAKLGQDSGNTIYF. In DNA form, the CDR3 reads TGCGCCAGCAGCCAAGCTAAACTAGGACAGGACTCTGGAAACACCATATATTTT.

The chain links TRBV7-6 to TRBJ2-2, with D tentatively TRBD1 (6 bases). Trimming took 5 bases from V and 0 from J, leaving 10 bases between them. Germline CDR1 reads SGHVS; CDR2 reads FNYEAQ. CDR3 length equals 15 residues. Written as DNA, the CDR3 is TGTGCCAGCAGCCTACGGGACACGAACACCGGGGAGCTGTTTTTT. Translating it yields CASSLRDTNTGELFF. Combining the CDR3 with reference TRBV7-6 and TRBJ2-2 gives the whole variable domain GAGVSQSPRYKVTKRGQDVALRCDPISGHVSLYWYRQALGQGPEFLTYFNYEAQQDKSGLPNDRFSAERPEGSISTLTIQRTEQRDSAMYRCASSLRDTNTGELFFGEGSRLTVL.

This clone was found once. The CDR3 sequence is CSASGQQVPYGYTF. The CDR3 DNA sequence: TGCAGTGCTAGTGGGCAGCAGGTTCCCTATGGCTACACCTTC. The chain employs TRBV20-1 and TRBJ1-2; D remains unclear. Germline assignment: CDR1 DFQATT and CDR2 SNEGSKA (reference sequence). The CDR3 contains 14 residues. Deletions cut 3 bases from V and 4 bases from J, with 15 bases between.

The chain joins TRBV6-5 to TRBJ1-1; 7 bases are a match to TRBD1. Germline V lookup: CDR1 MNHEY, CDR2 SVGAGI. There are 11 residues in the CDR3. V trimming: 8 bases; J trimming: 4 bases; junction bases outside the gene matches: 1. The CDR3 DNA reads TGTGCCAGCGACAGGGTCACTGAAGCTTTCTTT. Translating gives CASDRVTEAFF.

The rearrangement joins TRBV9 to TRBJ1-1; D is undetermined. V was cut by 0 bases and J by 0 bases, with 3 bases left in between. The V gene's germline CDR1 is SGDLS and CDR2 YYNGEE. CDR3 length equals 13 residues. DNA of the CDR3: TGTGCCAGCAGCGTAGCTGTGAACACTGAAGCTTTCTTT. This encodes CASSVAVNTEAFF.

The CDR3 coding sequence is TGTGCCAGCAGGTCCCAGACAGGTGGTTTTGAAAAACTGTTTTTT. It encodes CASRSQTGGFEKLFF. The chain joins TRBV6-5 to TRBJ1-4; TRBD1 is a possible D gene (6 bases). The length of the CDR3 is 15 residues. V was clipped by 6 bases and J by 7 bases, with 18 bases between them. Germline V gives CDR1 MNHEY, CDR2 SVGAGI.

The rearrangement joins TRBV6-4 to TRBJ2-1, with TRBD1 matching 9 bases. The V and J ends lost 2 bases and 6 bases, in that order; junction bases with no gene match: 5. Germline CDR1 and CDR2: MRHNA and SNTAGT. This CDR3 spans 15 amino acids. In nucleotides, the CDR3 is TGTGCCAGCAGTGACACCGGGACAGGGAGCAATGAGCAGTTCTTC. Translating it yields CASSDTGTGSNEQFF.

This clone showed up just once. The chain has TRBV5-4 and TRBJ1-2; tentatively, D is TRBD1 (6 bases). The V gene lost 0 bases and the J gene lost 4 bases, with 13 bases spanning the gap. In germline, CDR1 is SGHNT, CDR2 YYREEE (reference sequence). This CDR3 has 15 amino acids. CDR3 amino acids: CASSLEAGESYGYTF. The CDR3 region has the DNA TGTGCCAGCAGCTTGGAAGCAGGGGAATCCTATGGCTACACCTTC.

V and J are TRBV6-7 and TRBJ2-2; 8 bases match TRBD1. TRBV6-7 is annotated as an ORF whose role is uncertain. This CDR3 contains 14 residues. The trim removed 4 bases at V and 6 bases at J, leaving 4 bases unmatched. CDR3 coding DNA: TGTGCCAGCAGTTCTCCAGGGGGCGCCGGGGAGCTGTTTTTT. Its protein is CASSSPGGAGELFF.

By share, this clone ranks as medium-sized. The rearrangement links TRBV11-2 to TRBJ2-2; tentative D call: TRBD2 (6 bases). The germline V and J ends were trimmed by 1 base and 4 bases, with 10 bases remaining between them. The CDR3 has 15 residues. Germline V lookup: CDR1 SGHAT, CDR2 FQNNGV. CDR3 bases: TGTGCCAGCAGCTTAGCCCGGGACTTCACCGGGGAGCTGTTTTTT. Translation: CASSLARDFTGELFF.

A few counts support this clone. The DNA for the CDR3 is TGTGCCAGCTCCTCACAGGGTTTAGGGCAGCCCCAGCATTTT. This translates into CASSSQGLGQPQHF. The rearrangement links TRBV27 to TRBJ1-5; possible D gene TRBD1, 6 bases. V was pared by 8 bases and J by 7 bases, with 18 bases between. The CDR3 totals 14 residues. CDR1 and CDR2 (germline): MNHEY, SMNVEV (reference sequence).